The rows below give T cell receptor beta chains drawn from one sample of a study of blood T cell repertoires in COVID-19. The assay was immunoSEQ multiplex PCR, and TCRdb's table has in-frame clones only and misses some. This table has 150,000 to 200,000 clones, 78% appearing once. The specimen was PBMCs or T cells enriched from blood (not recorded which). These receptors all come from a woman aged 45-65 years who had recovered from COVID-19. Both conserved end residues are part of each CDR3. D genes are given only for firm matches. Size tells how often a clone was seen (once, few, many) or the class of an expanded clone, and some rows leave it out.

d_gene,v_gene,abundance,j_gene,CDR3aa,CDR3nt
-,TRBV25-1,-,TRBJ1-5,CASSKGGNQPQHF,TGTGCCAGCTCCAAAGGGGGCAATCAGCCCCAGCATTTT
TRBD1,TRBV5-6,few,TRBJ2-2,CASSPTLTGLAGELFF,TGTGCCAGCAGCCCAACGCTGACAGGGTTGGCCGGGGAGCTGTTTTTT
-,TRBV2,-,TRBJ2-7,CASRILGTTYEQYF,TGTGCCAGCAGGATCTTAGGAACTACCTACGAGCAGTACTTC
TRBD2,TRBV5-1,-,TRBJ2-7,CASSLGLAGGTYEQYF,TGCGCCAGCAGCTTGGGACTAGCGGGAGGCACCTACGAGCAGTACTTC
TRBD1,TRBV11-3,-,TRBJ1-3,CASSLGRTGEDSGNTIYF,TGTGCCAGCAGCTTAGGGAGGACAGGTGAAGACTCTGGAAACACCATATATTTT
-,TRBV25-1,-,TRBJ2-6,CASSRSGANVLTF,TGTGCCAGCAGCAGGTCCGGGGCCAACGTCCTGACTTTC
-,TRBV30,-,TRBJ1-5,CAWANFGRSNQPQHF,TGTGCCTGGGCCAACTTCGGGAGAAGCAATCAGCCCCAGCATTTT
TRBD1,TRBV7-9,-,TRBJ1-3,CASSLRQGLSGNTIYF,TGTGCCAGCAGCTTAAGACAGGGCCTTTCTGGAAACACCATATATTTT
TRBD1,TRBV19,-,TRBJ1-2,CASSSRGGTGFGSLDGYTF,TGTGCCAGTAGCTCACGAGGAGGGACAGGTTTTGGGAGTTTGGATGGCTACACCTTC
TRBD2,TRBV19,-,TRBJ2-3,CASRPVAGARPDTQYF,TGTGCCAGTAGACCCGTAGCGGGAGCGAGACCAGATACGCAGTATTTT